Listed below are T cell receptor beta chains from one sample, sequenced in a study of identifying expanded T cells in peripheral blood. Produced via immunoSEQ multiplex PCR; TCRdb's table is partial and in-frame only. This table holds approximately 100,000 clones, roughly 89% found once. Source material: blood. These TCRs come from a person between 18 and 75 years old in good health. The CDR3 runs from the conserved cysteine through the conserved F or W. D genes are given only for firm matches. The listing skips clone size in some rows; elsewhere it reads once, few, many or a size class.

>.|TRBD2|TRBJ2-3|16|TRBV9
CASSPQRGGYTDTQYF
TGTGCCAGCAGCCCTCAGCGGGGGGGCTACACAGATACGCAGTATTTT
>.|.|TRBJ2-1|14|TRBV9
CASSGTDRYNEQFF
TGTGCCAGCAGCGGGACGGACAGATACAATGAGCAGTTCTTC
>.|TRBD1|TRBJ1-2|15|TRBV4-2
CASSQEGQGAGGYTF
TGTGCCAGCAGCCAAGAAGGGCAGGGGGCGGGTGGCTACACCTTC
>.|.|TRBJ1-1|16|TRBV5-4
CASSLGGAYMNTEAFF
TGTGCCAGCAGCTTGGGGGGGGCCTACATGAACACTGAAGCTTTCTTT
>.|TRBD1|TRBJ2-5|14|TRBV7-6
CASSRGQAKETQYF
TGTGCCAGCAGCCGTGGACAGGCGAAAGAGACCCAGTACTTC
>.|TRBD1|TRBJ2-7|14|TRBV10-2
CASTPTGGPYEQYF
TGCGCCAGCACCCCAACAGGGGGCCCCTACGAGCAGTACTTC
>.|TRBD2|TRBJ2-1|16|TRBV7-9
CASSLRTSGGYNEQFF
TGTGCCAGCAGCCTACGGACTAGCGGGGGCTACAATGAGCAGTTCTTC
>.|.|TRBJ1-2|13|TRBV5-1
CASSLEGPDGYTF
TGCGCCAGCAGCTTGGAAGGTCCAGATGGCTACACCTTC
>.|.|TRBJ2-7|15|TRBV7-2
CASTEVGLPPYEQYF
TGTGCCAGCACCGAAGTCGGGCTCCCTCCCTACGAGCAGTACTTC
>once|.|TRBJ2-7|17|TRBV5-1
CASSLGSLGRGKDEQYF
TGCGCCAGCAGCTTGGGATCACTAGGCAGGGGCAAAGACGAGCAGTACTTC
>.|.|TRBJ2-7|14|TRBV7-9
CASSLRDTSYEQYF
TGTGCCAGCAGCTTAAGGGACACCTCCTACGAGCAGTACTTC
>.|.|TRBJ2-7|14|TRBV28
CASSRLTTPYEQYF
TGTGCCAGCAGTCGCCTGACAACCCCCTACGAGCAGTACTTC
>.|.|TRBJ2-2|15|TRBV7-2
CASNPVGGPIGELFF
TGTGCCAGCAACCCGGTGGGGGGGCCTATCGGGGAGCTGTTTTTT
>.|.|TRBJ1-2|14|TRBV5-4
CASSLDSRNYGYTF
TGTGCCAGCAGCTTGGATTCACGGAACTATGGCTACACCTTC
>once|.|TRBJ2-1|15|TRBV2
CASIYTLGSYNEQFF
TGTGCCAGCATATACACGCTTGGCTCCTACAATGAGCAGTTCTTC
>.|.|TRBJ1-3|15|TRBV27
CASSSGTGRGNTIYF
TGTGCCAGCAGTTCGGGTACAGGGAGAGGAAACACCATATATTTT
>.|.|TRBJ2-1|14|TRBV28
CASSLRGTYNEQFF
TGTGCCAGCAGTTTGAGGGGTACCTACAATGAGCAGTTCTTC
>.|.|TRBJ1-4|15|TRBV5-1
CASSPEGGTNEKLFF
TGCGCCAGCAGCCCCGAGGGGGGGACTAATGAAAAACTGTTTTTT
>.|.|TRBJ2-5|11|TRBV2
CASSVQETQYF
TGTGCCAGCAGCGTCCAAGAGACCCAGTACTTC
>.|TRBD1|TRBJ2-7|13|TRBV7-2
CASRPDRAGEQYF
TGTGCCAGCAGACCCGACAGGGCAGGCGAGCAGTACTTC
>.|.|TRBJ1-5|13|TRBV10-2
CASSEQGRQPQHF
TGCGCCAGCAGTGAACAGGGACGACAGCCCCAGCATTTT
>.|TRBD1|TRBJ2-3|16|TRBV10-3
CAISEWGSDRDDTQYF
TGTGCCATCAGTGAGTGGGGTTCGGACAGGGATGATACGCAGTATTTT
>.|TRBD1|TRBJ1-2|14|TRBV6-5
CASSEGQGLYGYTF
TGTGCCAGCAGTGAGGGACAGGGGTTATATGGCTACACCTTC
>.|TRBD1|TRBJ2-3|17|TRBV7-2
CASSLAPPGQGADTQYF
TGTGCCAGCAGCTTAGCCCCACCGGGACAGGGGGCAGATACGCAGTATTTT
>once|TRBD2|TRBJ2-7|16|TRBV18
CASSPIPIAGAYEQYF
TGTGCCAGCTCACCAATCCCCATTGCGGGGGCCTACGAGCAGTACTTC
>once|.|TRBJ2-2|12|TRBV7-9
CASTRHPGELFF
TGTGCCAGCACCCGCCACCCCGGGGAGCTGTTTTTT
>.|.|TRBJ2-7|12|TRBV7-8
CASRRGGVRQYF
TGTGCCAGCAGACGAGGTGGGGTCAGGCAGTACTTC
>.|.|TRBJ1-2|13|TRBV29-1
CSVYRDSASGYTF
TGCAGCGTCTACAGGGATTCTGCATCGGGCTACACCTTC
>.|TRBD2|TRBJ2-3|15|TRBV6-5
CASTHSGGGSGTQYF
TGTGCCAGCACCCATTCCGGGGGGGGAAGTGGTACGCAGTATTTT
>.|.|TRBJ2-2|12|TRBV6-1
CASSERGGRVFF
TGTGCCAGCAGTGAACGTGGAGGGCGGGTGTTTTTT
>.|.|TRBJ2-5|14|TRBV6-1
CASSEFGGSETQYF
TGTGCCAGCAGTGAATTCGGAGGATCTGAGACCCAGTACTTC
>.|.|TRBJ2-1|17|TRBV4-3
CASSQAASRSSYNEQFF
TGCGCCAGCAGCCAAGCAGCTAGCAGGAGCTCCTACAATGAGCAGTTCTTC
>once|TRBD2|TRBJ2-5|13|TRBV5-8
CASSFSGRGTQYF
TGTGCCAGCAGCTTCTCCGGGAGGGGGACCCAGTACTTC
>.|.|TRBJ1-3|13|TRBV7-2
CASSTEAGSTIYF
TGTGCCAGCTCAACAGAGGCTGGAAGCACCATATATTTT
>.|.|TRBJ2-7|16|TRBV4-1
CASSHLRGVGSYEQYF
TGCGCCAGCAGCCACCTGAGGGGAGTAGGGTCCTACGAGCAGTACTTC
>.|TRBD1|TRBJ1-2|16|TRBV5-4
CASSLQGAQDRRGYTF
TGTGCCAGCAGCTTACAGGGGGCACAGGACCGGCGTGGCTACACCTTC
>.|.|TRBJ1-1|14|TRBV10-2
CASSEPGQNTEAFF
TGCGCCAGCAGCGAGCCGGGACAGAACACTGAAGCTTTCTTT
>.|.|TRBJ2-4|13|TRBV2
CASSEVRGNIQYF
TGTGCCAGCAGTGAAGTCAGGGGAAACATTCAGTACTTC
>.|.|TRBJ2-7|13|TRBV5-6
CASSLGQPWEQYF
TGTGCCAGCAGCTTGGGACAGCCCTGGGAGCAGTACTTC
>once|.|TRBJ2-1|16|TRBV7-6
CASSLVDTTWGNEQFF
TGTGCCAGCAGCTTAGTTGACACCACCTGGGGCAATGAGCAGTTCTTC
>.|TRBD2|TRBJ2-5|14|TRBV7-2
CASSRLAAQETQYF
TGTGCCAGCAGCAGACTAGCGGCCCAAGAGACCCAGTACTTC
>.|.|TRBJ1-6|17|TRBV5-5
CASSFRDRGTYNSPLHF
TGTGCCAGCAGCTTCAGGGATCGCGGGACCTATAATTCACCCCTCCACTTT
>few|TRBD1|TRBJ2-7|15|TRBV2
CASSRDRLSSYEQYF
TGTGCCAGCAGTAGGGACAGGTTAAGCTCCTACGAGCAGTACTTC
>.|TRBD1|TRBJ1-1|15|TRBV5-4
CASSNRDRANTEAFF
TGTGCCAGCAGCAACCGGGACAGGGCGAACACTGAAGCTTTCTTT
>.|TRBD2|TRBJ2-5|15|TRBV4-3
CASSPATSGGETQYF
TGCGCCAGCAGTCCCGCTACTAGCGGGGGGGAGACCCAGTACTTC
>.|.|TRBJ1-1|15|TRBV5-1
CASSLDWVVNTEAFF
TGCGCCAGCAGCTTGGATTGGGTGGTGAACACTGAAGCTTTCTTT